These 26 T cell receptor beta chains share one sample of origin, sequenced in a study of T cell responses to AZD1222 COVID-19 vaccine. The data were produced by immunoSEQ multiplex PCR, yet TCRdb's version contains in-frame clones alone and is incomplete. The sample yields 140,000 to 150,000 clones, about 88% seen once. Specimen: peripheral blood, collected on day 0 of AZD1222 vaccination. The receptors shown here come from an adult in good health.

The CDR3 DNA sequence: TGTGCCAGCAGAGGGAGAGGGGTAGATACGCAGTATTTT. Translated, it gives CASRGRGVDTQYF. This chain connects TRBV2 to TRBJ2-3; the D call may be TRBD1 or TRBD2 (5 bases each). Germline CDR1 and CDR2: SNHLY and FYNNEI. V was pared by 6 bases and J by 5 bases, with 12 bases between. This CDR3 spans 13 amino acids.

V is TRBV5-4 and J is TRBJ2-2; 15 nucleotides agree with TRBD2. This CDR3 comprises 16 residues. CDR1 SGHNT and CDR2 YYREEE come from the germline V gene (reference sequence). V gave up 3 bases and J gave up 6 bases; unmatched junction bases: 3. The DNA for the CDR3 is TGTGCCAGCAGCTCTGGGACTAGCGGGAGGTCCGGGGAGCTGTTTTTT. Its protein product is CASSSGTSGRSGELFF.

The chain uses TRBV7-9 and TRBJ1-1; TRBD1 agrees at 8 bases. V was pared by 3 bases and J by 2 bases, with 8 bases of the junction left unmatched. CDR1 is SEHNR and CDR2 is FQNEAQ in the germline V gene (reference sequence). This CDR3 has 16 residues. The CDR3 region is CASSFSDRGSNTEAFF. Here the CDR3 DNA reads TGTGCCAGCAGCTTCAGTGACAGGGGATCTAACACTGAAGCTTTCTTT. Combining the CDR3 with reference TRBV7-9 and TRBJ1-1 gives the whole variable domain DTGVSQNPRHKITKRGQNVTFRCDPISEHNRLYWYRQTLGQGPEFLTYFQNEAQLEKSRLLSDRFSAERPKGSFSTLEIQRTEQGDSAMYLCASSFSDRGSNTEAFFGQGTRLTVV.

The J gene is TRBJ2-7, the V gene TRBV18; 8 bases line up with TRBD1. V trimming: 4 bases; J trimming: 2 bases; junction bases outside the gene matches: 7. CDR3 length: 15 residues. The germline gives CDR1 KGHSH, CDR2 LQKENI. The CDR3 nucleotides read TGTGCCAGCTCACGGGGTGACAGGGGCCCCTACGAGCAGTACTTC. It translates to CASSRGDRGPYEQYF.

This chain joins TRBV24-1 and TRBJ2-5, with TRBD2 matching 9 bases. CDR1 KGHDR and CDR2 SFDVKD come from the germline V gene. There are 15 residues in the CDR3. V lost 0 bases and J lost 5; bases outside the gene matches: 3. CDR3 nucleotide sequence: TGTGCCACCAGTGATTTGCCTAGCGGGATGGAGACCCAGTACTTC. Its protein is CATSDLPSGMETQYF.

The rearrangement joins TRBV3-1 (or the pseudogene TRBV3-2) to TRBJ1-5; the D is unclear. This CDR3 spans 13 amino acids. Trimming took 7 bases from V and 6 from J, leaving 13 bases between them. The germline V gene encodes CDR1 LGHDT and CDR2 YNNKEL (reference sequence). The CDR3: CASTKNAGQPQHF. The CDR3 DNA sequence: TGTGCCAGCACCAAAAATGCGGGTCAGCCCCAGCATTTT.

The chain recombines TRBV11-2 with TRBJ1-2; D is uncertain. This CDR3 contains 14 residues. Trimming removed 5 bases at V and 8 bases at J, with 18 bases between. Germline loops: CDR1 SGHAT, CDR2 FQNNGV. The CDR3 loop is CASSQDHTAKGYTF. The CDR3 nucleotides are TGTGCCAGCAGCCAAGACCATACAGCGAAGGGCTACACCTTC.

The chain joins TRBV5-1 to TRBJ2-7, with D perhaps TRBD2 (6 bases). Per germline, CDR1 SGHRS and CDR2 YFSETQ. The CDR3 has 14 residues. With 0 bases removed from V and 0 bases from J, the gap between germline ends came to 7 bases. This chain's CDR3 is CASSLGDFSYEQYF. CDR3 in DNA: TGCGCCAGCAGCTTGGGGGACTTCTCCTACGAGCAGTACTTC. The full variable domain, completed using reference TRBV5-1 and TRBJ2-7, is KAGVTQTPRYLIKTRGQQVTLSCSPISGHRSVSWYQQTPGQGLQFLFEYFSETQRNKGNFPGRFSGRQFSNSRSEMNVSTLELGDSALYLCASSLGDFSYEQYFGPGTRLTVT.

V usage is TRBV7-9 and J usage is TRBJ2-1; 7 nucleotides align to TRBD1. After removal of 3 bases from V and 0 bases from J, the junction contained 5 bases not matched to a gene. There are 16 residues in the CDR3. Per germline, CDR1 SEHNR and CDR2 FQNEAQ (reference sequence). Here the CDR3 reads CASSFLTGSSYNEQFF. Written as DNA, the CDR3 is TGTGCCAGCAGCTTTCTGACAGGGAGCTCCTACAATGAGCAGTTCTTC.

The rearrangement joins TRBV7-3 to TRBJ2-7; 9 bases agree with TRBD2. The CDR3 runs 14 residues. Trimming at V came to 2 bases and at J to 6 bases, leaving 5 bases not matched to a gene. Germline values: CDR1 SGHTA, CDR2 FQGTGA. CDR3 in amino acids: CASSLAGGRSEQYF. In DNA form, the CDR3 reads TGTGCCAGCAGCTTAGCGGGAGGGCGAAGCGAGCAGTACTTC.

In this sample, this clone turned up a few times. V gene TRBV30 combines with J gene TRBJ1-1; no clear D gene. The CDR3 contains 14 residues. CDR1 is GTSNPN and CDR2 is SVGIG in the germline V gene (reference sequence). Deletions cut 1 base from V and 4 bases from J, with 13 bases between. The chain's CDR3 is CAWSERPASTEAFF. CDR3 DNA sequence: TGTGCCTGGAGTGAACGCCCGGCTAGCACTGAAGCTTTCTTT.

The V gene is TRBV7-2, the J gene TRBJ1-1; no reliable D call. This CDR3 region has 13 residues. The germline V gene encodes CDR1 SGHTA and CDR2 FQGNSA. V shed 2 bases and J shed 2 bases, with 6 bases lying between them. The CDR3 spells CASSLNSNTEAFF. The CDR3, as DNA: TGTGCCAGCAGCTTAAATAGTAACACTGAAGCTTTCTTT.

The chain joins TRBV7-2 to TRBJ2-7, with 10 bases lining up with TRBD2. Germline V gives CDR1 SGHTA, CDR2 FQGNSA. This CDR3 is 13 amino acids long. J lost 6 bases, V lost 5 bases, and 4 bases had no gene match. CDR3 protein: CASSILAGGEQYF. The CDR3 DNA sequence: TGTGCCAGCAGCATATTAGCGGGAGGCGAGCAGTACTTC.

V usage is TRBV9 and J usage is TRBJ1-1; D might be TRBD1 (6 bases). In germline, CDR1 is SGDLS, CDR2 YYNGEE. The CDR3 has 15 residues. V was trimmed by 0 bases and J by 0 bases, leaving 9 bases between them. DNA of the CDR3: TGTGCCAGCAGCGTAGCAGGACAGCTGAACACTGAAGCTTTCTTT. Amino acid sequence: CASSVAGQLNTEAFF.

The chain uses TRBV7-2 and TRBJ2-6; D ambiguous. The CDR3 has 18 amino acids. The germline V gene encodes CDR1 SGHTA and CDR2 FQGNSA. Trimming shortened V by 5 bases and J by 0 bases, and 17 bases separated the two germline ends. CDR3 loop: CASSTPTLRISGANVLTF. CDR3 sequence (DNA): TGTGCCAGCAGCACGCCCACCTTGAGAATCTCTGGGGCCAACGTCCTGACTTTC.

V is TRBV5-5 and J is TRBJ2-7; perhaps TRBD2 as D (6 bases). The V and J ends lost 0 bases and 0 bases respectively, with 10 bases between them. Germline V lookup: CDR1 SGHKS, CDR2 YYEKEE (reference sequence). The CDR3 loop spans 15 amino acids. CDR3 protein: CASSLVSGSSYEQYF. The CDR3 DNA reads as TGTGCCAGCAGCTTGGTGTCCGGGAGCTCCTACGAGCAGTACTTC.

This chain uses TRBV7-9 with TRBJ1-1; 8 bases are a match to TRBD1. Germline V gene lookup returns CDR1 SEHNR and CDR2 FQNEAQ (reference sequence). With 9 bases clipped from V and 1 base from J, the junction kept 7 bases outside the gene matches. The CDR3 is 14 residues long. In nucleotides, the CDR3 is TGTGCCAGTCAGACACAGGGGGGGAACACTGAAGCTTTCTTT. Translating gives CASQTQGGNTEAFF.

This chain's CDR3 is CASSLALLRYEQYF. CDR3 nucleotides: TGTGCCAGCAGCTTAGCCCTTCTTCGGTACGAGCAGTACTTC. The J gene is TRBJ2-7, the V gene TRBV7-2; D is undetermined. V dropped 0 bases and J dropped 4 bases, with 10 bases sitting between them. Germline V CDR1 and CDR2: SGHTA, FQGNSA. The length of the CDR3 is 14 residues.

V gene TRBV5-1 combines with J gene TRBJ1-4; D perhaps matches TRBD1 (5 bases). Trimming removed 1 base from V and 0 bases from J, with 13 bases in between. This CDR3 is 17 amino acids long. In germline, CDR1 is SGHRS, CDR2 YFSETQ. DNA for the CDR3: TGCGCCAGCAGCTTGATGCCAGGAGGGGCAACTAATGAAAAACTGTTTTTT. Its translation is CASSLMPGGATNEKLFF.

The genes are TRBV7-2 and TRBJ1-2; a possible D gene is TRBD1 (5 bases). Germline-derived CDR1 and CDR2 are SGHTA and FQGNSA. The CDR3 is 13 residues long. V shed 1 base and J shed 8 bases, with 11 bases lying between them. In DNA, the CDR3 is TGTGCCAGCAGCTTAGGCCAGGGTAACGGCTACACCTTC. Its protein is CASSLGQGNGYTF.

The CDR3 region is CASSLTGTSLNKQFF. CDR3 nucleotide sequence: TGCGCCAGCAGCCTTACCGGGACTAGCCTTAACAAGCAGTTCTTC. J is TRBJ2-1 and V is TRBV5-1; TRBD2 matches at 9 bases. CDR3 length: 15 residues. The germline CDR1 and CDR2 sequences are SGHRS and YFSETQ. V shed 4 bases and J 11 bases; nucleotides not matched to a gene: 13. Using reference TRBV5-1 and TRBJ2-1 for the parts outside the CDR3, the full variable domain is KAGVTQTPRYLIKTRGQQVTLSCSPISGHRSVSWYQQTPGQGLQFLFEYFSETQRNKGNFPGRFSGRQFSNSRSEMNVSTLELGDSALYLCASSLTGTSLNKQFFGPGTRLTVL.

V and J are TRBV11-2 and TRBJ1-1; D unresolved. Germline CDR1 is SGHAT and CDR2 is FQNNGV. The CDR3 is 17 amino acids. V was trimmed by 1 base and J by 1 base, leaving 16 bases between them. In DNA, the CDR3 is TGTGCCAGCAGCTTAGGATATCTATCGGGGAGGAACACTGAAGCTTTCTTT. Residues: CASSLGYLSGRNTEAFF.

The rearrangement links TRBV6-6 to TRBJ2-7; 10 nucleotides match TRBD2. J lost 5 bases, V lost 7 bases, and 14 bases had no gene match. This CDR3 contains 16 residues. Germline lookup yields CDR1 MNHNY and CDR2 SVGAGI (reference sequence). The CDR3 loop is CASTTSEASGSHEQYF. DNA of the CDR3: TGTGCCAGCACCACCTCGGAAGCTAGCGGGAGCCACGAGCAGTACTTC.

This clone appeared once. The chain has TRBV2 and TRBJ1-5; D gene uncertain. Germline V gene sequence: CDR1 SNHLY, CDR2 FYNNEI. Between the trimmed V and J ends, which lost 2 bases and 4 bases, there was a span of 12 bases. This CDR3 is 15 amino acids long. In DNA form, the CDR3 reads TGTGCCAGCAGTGAAAAGGTAGTAGTTAATCAGCCCCAGCATTTT. Its translation is CASSEKVVVNQPQHF.

This chain connects TRBV6-1 to TRBJ2-5; D unresolved. Germline CDR1 MNHNS, CDR2 SASEGT. Trimming shortened V by 1 base and J by 2 bases, and 5 bases separated the two germline ends. The CDR3 covers 13 residues. Written as DNA, the CDR3 is TGTGCCAGCAGTGAAGAGCGACAAGAGACCCAGTACTTC. It encodes CASSEERQETQYF.

This chain connects TRBV4-2 to TRBJ2-1; 7 bases match TRBD1. The CDR3 is made up of 17 amino acids. In germline, CDR1 is LGHNA, CDR2 YNFKEQ. V shed 4 bases, J shed 0 bases, and the junction held 9 bases outside the gene matches. The CDR3, as DNA: TGTGCCAGCAGCCGGACACAGGGGAGTTTCTCCTACAATGAGCAGTTCTTC. It translates to CASSRTQGSFSYNEQFF.